This TCR beta chain was sequenced in a study of blood T cell repertoires in COVID-19. Whole-study context: The United States, Italy and Spain supplied acute and convalescent COVID-19 samples. T cells, B-cell-depleted T cells, or PBMCs supplied cDNA or gDNA.

After removal of 4 bases from V and 2 bases from J, the junction contained 11 bases not matched to a gene. Germline CDR1 is LGHNA and CDR2 is YNFKEQ. This CDR3 has 17 residues. Repertoires were generated with immunoSEQ multiplex PCR, while TCRdb's copy carries only in-frame clones and drops some. The sample lists about 310,000 clones; just under 90% were seen once. Participant ages covered about 18 to 89 years across 20 to 25 US areas. Cohort 3 recovery required two negative PCRs, clearance, or symptom resolution. The gene calls are TRBV4-2 and TRBJ2-1; TRBD2 aligns across 7 bases. The sequence was collected from a woman in her twenties or thirties who had recovered from COVID-19. Sequenced: PBMCs or T cells enriched from blood (not recorded which). The CDR3 loop is CASSPTLSGTTYNEQFF. In DNA form, the CDR3 reads TGTGCCAGCAGCCCGACTCTCAGCGGGACGACCTACAATGAGCAGTTCTTC.